A selection of T cell receptor beta chains follows, all from one sample in a study of T cells after yellow fever vaccination. Using its own MiXCR run on the 5' RACE reads, TCRdb lists one record per CDR3 protein. The sample lists around 110,000 distinct CDR3 sequences, 7.5% to 9.5% occurring once. Material: CD8+ T cells sorted from PBMCs, obtained 45 days after the yellow fever booster vaccination. These receptor sequences come from a man younger than 40 who received the YFV17D yellow fever vaccine. Each CDR3 is given with its conserved first and last residue. D genes are given only for firm matches. A clone size is listed for some rows: how often the clone was seen (once, few, many), or a class if it is expanded.

v_call: TRBV7-9
clone_size: .
d_call: .
j_call: TRBJ2-3
cdr3_aa: CASSPVSSDTQYF
cdr3_nt: TGTGCCAGCAGCCCTGTGTCGAGTGATACGCAGTATTTT

v_call: TRBV29-1
clone_size: .
d_call: .
j_call: TRBJ1-1
cdr3_aa: CSVGSGDTEAFF
cdr3_nt: TGCAGCGTTGGGTCGGGGGACACTGAAGCTTTCTTT

v_call: TRBV12-3/TRBV12-4
clone_size: few
d_call: TRBD1
j_call: TRBJ1-4
cdr3_aa: CASRPSDRDGEKLFF
cdr3_nt: TGTGCCAGCAGACCTTCGGACAGGGATGGTGAAAAACTGTTTTTT

v_call: TRBV29-1
clone_size: many
d_call: TRBD1
j_call: TRBJ2-7
cdr3_aa: CSVTGAYEQYF
cdr3_nt: TGCAGCGTCACAGGGGCCTACGAGCAGTACTTC

v_call: TRBV5-5
clone_size: many
d_call: TRBD2
j_call: TRBJ2-1
cdr3_aa: CASTPLAGGYIEQFF
cdr3_nt: TGTGCCAGCACCCCTCTAGCGGGGGGTTACATCGAGCAGTTCTTC

v_call: TRBV25-1
clone_size: .
d_call: .
j_call: TRBJ1-1
cdr3_aa: CASADGTEAFF
cdr3_nt: TGTGCCAGCGCGGACGGCACTGAAGCTTTCTTT

v_call: TRBV20-1
clone_size: many
d_call: .
j_call: TRBJ1-2
cdr3_aa: CSARDTRGYTF
cdr3_nt: TGCAGTGCTAGGGATACCCGGGGCTACACCTTC

v_call: TRBV6-2/TRBV6-3
clone_size: many
d_call: .
j_call: TRBJ2-1
cdr3_aa: CASSDGRVNEQFF
cdr3_nt: TGTGCCAGCAGTGATGGCAGGGTCAATGAGCAGTTCTTC

v_call: TRBV11-2
clone_size: .
d_call: .
j_call: TRBJ2-2
cdr3_aa: CASSSSPEGKYTGELFF
cdr3_nt: TGTGCCAGCAGCTCCTCTCCTGAAGGGAAGTACACCGGGGAGCTGTTTTTT

v_call: TRBV27
clone_size: .
d_call: .
j_call: TRBJ2-4
cdr3_aa: CARSLSSVKAKNIQYF
cdr3_nt: TGTGCCCGCAGTTTATCGTCAGTCAAAGCCAAAAACATTCAGTACTTC

v_call: TRBV5-1
clone_size: many
d_call: .
j_call: TRBJ2-1
cdr3_aa: CASSLGGSAYNEQFF
cdr3_nt: TGCGCCAGCAGCTTGGGCGGCTCGGCCTACAATGAGCAGTTCTTC

v_call: TRBV7-9
clone_size: many
d_call: .
j_call: TRBJ1-1
cdr3_aa: CASSLRTENTEAFF
cdr3_nt: TGTGCCAGCAGCCTTAGGACAGAGAACACTGAAGCTTTCTTT

v_call: TRBV12-3/TRBV12-4
clone_size: many
d_call: .
j_call: TRBJ2-1
cdr3_aa: CASSYRDFVLGNEQFF
cdr3_nt: TGTGCCAGCAGCTACCGGGACTTTGTGCTGGGCAATGAGCAGTTCTTC

v_call: TRBV20-1
clone_size: few
d_call: TRBD1
j_call: TRBJ2-1
cdr3_aa: CSASLQGANEQFF
cdr3_nt: TGCAGTGCTAGTCTGCAGGGGGCGAATGAGCAGTTCTTC

v_call: TRBV20-1
clone_size: many
d_call: .
j_call: TRBJ2-1
cdr3_aa: CSAPYRGSNEQFF
cdr3_nt: TGCAGTGCACCATACCGAGGGAGTAATGAGCAGTTCTTC

v_call: TRBV24-1
clone_size: many
d_call: TRBD1
j_call: TRBJ2-5
cdr3_aa: CATSDRDSQETQYF
cdr3_nt: TGTGCCACCAGTGATCGGGACAGCCAAGAGACCCAGTACTTC

v_call: TRBV7-9
clone_size: .
d_call: .
j_call: TRBJ2-2
cdr3_aa: CASSPWPDPTGELFF
cdr3_nt: TGTGCCAGCAGCCCGTGGCCAGACCCCACCGGGGAGCTGTTTTTT

v_call: TRBV2
clone_size: few
d_call: TRBD2
j_call: TRBJ2-7
cdr3_aa: CASRRTSGKVEQYF
cdr3_nt: TGTGCCAGCAGGCGGACTAGCGGGAAGGTCGAGCAGTACTTC

v_call: TRBV6-1
clone_size: many
d_call: .
j_call: TRBJ2-1
cdr3_aa: CASMVGRISIGEQFF
cdr3_nt: TGTGCCAGCATGGTAGGACGGATTAGTATAGGTGAGCAGTTCTTC

v_call: TRBV11-2
clone_size: many
d_call: TRBD1
j_call: TRBJ2-7
cdr3_aa: CASSYRGHEQYF
cdr3_nt: TGTGCCAGCAGCTACAGGGGCCACGAGCAGTACTTC

v_call: TRBV12-3/TRBV12-4
clone_size: many
d_call: TRBD2
j_call: TRBJ2-1
cdr3_aa: CASSLDITSGPNNEQFF
cdr3_nt: TGTGCCAGCAGTTTAGATATTACTAGCGGACCTAACAATGAGCAGTTCTTC

v_call: TRBV27
clone_size: many
d_call: .
j_call: TRBJ2-3
cdr3_aa: CASRLVGATDTQYF
cdr3_nt: TGTGCCAGCAGGCTCGTAGGGGCGACAGATACGCAGTATTTT

v_call: TRBV15
clone_size: .
d_call: .
j_call: TRBJ2-2
cdr3_aa: CATSRGPRTRPALGLFF
cdr3_nt: TGTGCCACCAGCAGGGGACCTCGGACGCGGCCGGCCTTAGGGCTGTTTTTT

v_call: TRBV6-1
clone_size: many
d_call: .
j_call: TRBJ2-1
cdr3_aa: CASSLASPYEQFF
cdr3_nt: TGTGCCAGCAGTCTAGCCAGTCCCTACGAGCAGTTCTTC

v_call: TRBV7-9
clone_size: many
d_call: .
j_call: TRBJ2-1
cdr3_aa: CASSLGGMGSYNEQFF
cdr3_nt: TGTGCCAGCAGCTTAGGCGGGATGGGCTCCTACAATGAGCAGTTCTTC

v_call: TRBV20-1
clone_size: many
d_call: TRBD2
j_call: TRBJ2-1
cdr3_aa: CSARRTIAGVNEQFF
cdr3_nt: TGCAGTGCTAGACGGACTATAGCGGGAGTCAATGAGCAGTTCTTC

v_call: TRBV4-3
clone_size: few
d_call: TRBD2
j_call: TRBJ2-2
cdr3_aa: CASSQVGLAGAGELFF
cdr3_nt: TGCGCCAGCAGCCAAGTAGGACTAGCGGGAGCCGGGGAGCTGTTTTTT

v_call: TRBV6-5
clone_size: many
d_call: TRBD2
j_call: TRBJ2-7
cdr3_aa: CASSLGGASSYEQYF
cdr3_nt: TGTGCCAGCAGTTTGGGAGGGGCTAGCTCCTACGAGCAGTACTTC